This entry lists 23 T cell receptor beta chains sequenced from one sample in a study of T cell responses to AZD1222 COVID-19 vaccine. The repertoire was sequenced with immunoSEQ multiplex PCR; TCRdb's copy has only in-frame clones and lacks some. The sample has some 95,000 clones, around 85% seen once. This sample comprised peripheral blood, obtained on day 0 of AZD1222 vaccination. The receptors originated from an adult in good health.

CDR3 loop: CASRPWSGELFF. CDR3 DNA sequence: TGTGCCAGCAGGCCTTGGTCCGGGGAGCTGTTTTTT. The genes are TRBV6-5 and TRBJ2-2; unclear D gene. The CDR3 spans 12 residues. V shed 6 bases and J shed 6 bases, with 8 bases lying between them. Per the germline V gene, CDR1 is MNHEY and CDR2 is SVGAGI.

This rearrangement joins TRBV6-5 to TRBJ1-6, with D uncertain. Trimming took 2 bases from V and 10 from J, leaving 15 bases between them. This CDR3 comprises 15 residues. From germline, CDR1 is MNHEY and CDR2 SVGAGI. The CDR3 DNA is TGTGCCAGCAGTTACGAAGGCCCGAGAGCGTCACCCCTCCACTTT. Amino acid sequence: CASSYEGPRASPLHF.

This clone turned up a few times. The gene calls are TRBV7-3 and TRBJ2-7; 10 bases match TRBD1. Losses at the gene ends were 3 bases for V and 2 bases for J; bases not matched to a gene: 4. The CDR3 extends over 15 amino acids. Germline lookup yields CDR1 SGHTA and CDR2 FQGTGA. The CDR3 bases are TGTGCCAGCAGCTTCTCCGGGACAGGGGCCTACGAGCAGTACTTC. This encodes CASSFSGTGAYEQYF.

There are a few counts of this clone. J is TRBJ2-7 and V is TRBV7-2, with D perhaps TRBD1 (6 bases). This CDR3 is 14 amino acids long. The V end lost 2 bases, the J end lost 1 base, and 9 bases lay between the germline ends. CDR1 is SGHTA, CDR2 FQGNSA, per germline. CDR3 region: CASSLQGSSYEQYF. The CDR3 DNA reads TGTGCCAGCAGCTTACAGGGGAGTTCCTACGAGCAGTACTTC.

This clone has a single count. The chain is built from TRBV27 and TRBJ2-1, with D unresolved. Germline-derived CDR1 and CDR2 are MNHEY and SMNVEV (reference sequence). The CDR3 has 12 residues. V was clipped by 6 bases and J by 4 bases, with 7 bases between them. CDR3 residues: CASSPGYNEQFF. The DNA of the CDR3 is TGTGCCAGCAGCCCAGGATACAATGAGCAGTTCTTC.

This rearrangement joins TRBV19 to TRBJ1-5; 9 bases agree with TRBD1. Germline V gives CDR1 LNHDA, CDR2 SQIVND (reference sequence). This CDR3 is 15 amino acids long. The V gene end was trimmed by 6 bases and the J gene end by 3 bases; junction bases not matched to a gene: 6. CDR3 bases: TGTGCCAGTAGAGGGGACAGGGCTCCCAATCAGCCCCAGCATTTT. This sequence encodes CASRGDRAPNQPQHF.

The J gene is TRBJ2-3, the V gene TRBV5-4; the D is unclear. The CDR3 spans 13 residues. V was pared by 4 bases and J by 0 bases, with 6 bases between. CDR1 and CDR2 (germline): SGHNT, YYREEE (reference sequence). The DNA of the CDR3 is TGTGCCAGCAGCACACCTAGCACAGATACGCAGTATTTT. It codes for CASSTPSTDTQYF.

The chain couples TRBV27 to TRBJ1-2; the D is unclear. This CDR3 is built from 13 residues. Germline CDR1 MNHEY, CDR2 SMNVEV (reference sequence). V was trimmed by 5 bases and J by 3 bases, leaving 10 bases between them. CDR3 amino acids: CASSISWDYGYTF. The CDR3 DNA reads TGTGCCAGCAGTATCAGTTGGGACTATGGCTACACCTTC.

This chain links TRBV11-3 with TRBJ1-4; a weak D match, TRBD1 (6 bases). The V end lost 2 bases, the J end lost 3 bases, and 13 bases lay between the germline ends. Germline V lookup: CDR1 SGHNT, CDR2 YENEEA. CDR3 length: 16 amino acids. CDR3 nucleotides: TGTGCCAGCAGCTTATATGGGGGCGCGTCTAATGAAAAACTGTTTTTT. Protein: CASSLYGGASNEKLFF.

The chain carries TRBV2 and TRBJ2-5; D perhaps matches TRBD2 (7 bases). This CDR3 region has 16 residues. Trimming left V 6 bases short and J 5 bases short, with 22 bases between. The germline V gene has CDR1 SNHLY and CDR2 FYNNEI. As DNA, the CDR3 is TGTGCCAGCAGCGCTGGGCAGCGGGGAAGGGGGGAGACCCAGTACTTC. Translated, it gives CASSAGQRGRGETQYF. The full variable domain, with the rest looked up from reference TRBV2 and TRBJ2-5, is EPEVTQTPSHQVTQMGQEVILRCVPISNHLYFYWYRQILGQKVEFLVSFYNNEISEKSEIFDDQFSVERPDGSNFTLKIRSTKLEDSAMYFCASSAGQRGRGETQYFGPGTRLLVL.

The rearrangement joins TRBV6-1 to TRBJ2-6, with a weak D call TRBD1 (5 bases). The germline V gene has CDR1 MNHNS and CDR2 SASEGT. Trimming cost V 2 bases and J 0 bases, with 11 bases left between them. The CDR3 is made up of 17 amino acids. The CDR3 here is CASSEPGSSSGANVLTF. The CDR3 bases are TGTGCCAGCAGTGAACCAGGGTCCAGCTCTGGGGCCAACGTCCTGACTTTC.

The chain joins TRBV5-1 to TRBJ2-7; the D gene is possibly TRBD1 (7 bases). The CDR3 loop spans 13 amino acids. Deletions cut 7 bases from V and 0 bases from J, with 11 bases between. Germline V gene lookup returns CDR1 SGHRS and CDR2 YFSETQ. The CDR3: CASGRDSSYEQYF. The CDR3 DNA is TGCGCCAGCGGGCGGGACAGCTCCTACGAGCAGTACTTC. The full variable domain, rest sourced from reference TRBV5-1 and TRBJ2-7, is KAGVTQTPRYLIKTRGQQVTLSCSPISGHRSVSWYQQTPGQGLQFLFEYFSETQRNKGNFPGRFSGRQFSNSRSEMNVSTLELGDSALYLCASGRDSSYEQYFGPGTRLTVT.

The chain uses TRBV30 and TRBJ2-1; tentative D call: TRBD1 (5 bases). CDR1 GTSNPN and CDR2 SVGIG come from the germline V gene (reference sequence). The CDR3 runs to 15 residues. Trimming removed 1 base from V and 1 base from J, with 11 bases in between. Written as DNA, the CDR3 is TGTGCCTGGAGTGCGGGCCAGGGATCCTACAATGAGCAGTTCTTC. It is translated as CAWSAGQGSYNEQFF.

The chain combines TRBV5-1 with TRBJ2-1; D gene unclear. Germline V CDR1 and CDR2: SGHRS, YFSETQ. V was cut by 3 bases and J by 5 bases, with 24 bases left in between. CDR3 size: 18 residues. CDR3 DNA: TGCGCCAGCAGCTCCGATCAGCCTAAGATTTACCCGCACAATGAGCAGTTCTTC. Translation: CASSSDQPKIYPHNEQFF.

CDR3 bases: TGCGCCAGCAGCTATAGCGGGAGCGGAAATAATGAGCAGTTCTTC. Amino acids: CASSYSGSGNNEQFF. V and J are TRBV5-1 and TRBJ2-1, with 9 bases fitting TRBD2. Trimming took 3 bases from V and 7 from J; bases not matched to a gene: 8. Germline-derived CDR1 and CDR2 are SGHRS and YFSETQ. CDR3 length: 15 amino acids.

The chain recombines TRBV5-1 with TRBJ1-2, with TRBD1 matching 11 bases. V gave up 2 bases and J gave up 7 bases; unmatched junction bases: 4. Germline V lookup: CDR1 SGHRS, CDR2 YFSETQ. The CDR3 totals 14 residues. CDR3 DNA sequence: TGCGCCAGCAGCTTAGCCGGGACAGGGGGTGGCTACACCTTC. Its translation is CASSLAGTGGGYTF.

V and J are TRBV11-2 and TRBJ2-2; perhaps TRBD1 as D (5 bases). The germline CDR1 and CDR2 sequences are SGHAT and FQNNGV. CDR3 length equals 13 residues. Trimming left V 3 bases short and J 7 bases short, with 9 bases between. The CDR3 region is CASSLSGIGELFF. CDR3 DNA: TGTGCCAGCAGCTTGTCAGGGATCGGGGAGCTGTTTTTT.

The V gene is TRBV4-1, the J gene TRBJ1-1; a weak D match, TRBD1 (6 bases). Trimming took 0 bases from V and 8 from J, leaving 10 bases between them. The CDR3 runs 13 residues. Germline V CDR1 and CDR2: MGHRA, YSYEKL. CDR3 nucleotides: TGCGCCAGCAGCCAAGATCGGGGGCAAGAAGCTTTCTTT. Translated: CASSQDRGQEAFF.

This chain joins TRBV5-1 and TRBJ2-5, with 9 bases aligning to TRBD1. J gave up 2 bases and V 0 bases, and 2 bases lay outside the gene matches. This CDR3 is built from 15 residues. Germline V CDR1 and CDR2: SGHRS, YFSETQ. The CDR3 DNA sequence: TGCGCCAGCAGCTTGGCTGGACAGGGGCAAGAGACCCAGTACTTC. Its translation: CASSLAGQGQETQYF. Using reference TRBV5-1 and TRBJ2-5 for the parts outside the CDR3, the full variable domain is KAGVTQTPRYLIKTRGQQVTLSCSPISGHRSVSWYQQTPGQGLQFLFEYFSETQRNKGNFPGRFSGRQFSNSRSEMNVSTLELGDSALYLCASSLAGQGQETQYFGPGTRLLVL.

The chain combines TRBV14 with TRBJ2-1; weak D call: TRBD2 (5 bases). V lost 0 bases and J 6 bases, leaving 18 bases between the germline ends. The germline CDR1 and CDR2 sequences are SGHDN and FVKESK. The CDR3 covers 17 residues. CDR3 DNA sequence: TGTGCCAGCAGCCAAGAGCTGGGAGACCCTGCCGGCAATGAGCAGTTCTTC. Its translation is CASSQELGDPAGNEQFF.

The rearrangement joins TRBV19 to TRBJ2-7, with a weak D call TRBD2 (5 bases). CDR3 length: 14 residues. Trimming left V 2 bases short and J 6 bases short, with 14 bases between. Germline V lookup: CDR1 LNHDA, CDR2 SQIVND (reference sequence). The CDR3 reads CASSITSGTAEQYF. CDR3 DNA: TGTGCCAGTAGTATAACATCGGGAACAGCCGAGCAGTACTTC.

The chain employs TRBV6-5 and TRBJ2-2; no clear D. Trimming left V 6 bases short and J 6 bases short, with 14 bases between. Germline CDR1 and CDR2: MNHEY and SVGAGI. CDR3 length: 14 amino acids. The CDR3 DNA reads TGTGCCAGCAGCGCACTTATATGGGCCGGGGAGCTGTTTTTT. Amino acids: CASSALIWAGELFF.

The J gene is TRBJ2-2, the V gene TRBV27; 7 nucleotides align to TRBD1. This CDR3 is built from 15 residues. Germline loops: CDR1 MNHEY, CDR2 SMNVEV (reference sequence). Trimming cost V 6 bases and J 0 bases; bases outside gene matches: 4. The DNA of the CDR3 is TGTGCCAGCAGCTGGGGGACAGCGAACACCGGGGAGCTGTTTTTT. Translation: CASSWGTANTGELFF.